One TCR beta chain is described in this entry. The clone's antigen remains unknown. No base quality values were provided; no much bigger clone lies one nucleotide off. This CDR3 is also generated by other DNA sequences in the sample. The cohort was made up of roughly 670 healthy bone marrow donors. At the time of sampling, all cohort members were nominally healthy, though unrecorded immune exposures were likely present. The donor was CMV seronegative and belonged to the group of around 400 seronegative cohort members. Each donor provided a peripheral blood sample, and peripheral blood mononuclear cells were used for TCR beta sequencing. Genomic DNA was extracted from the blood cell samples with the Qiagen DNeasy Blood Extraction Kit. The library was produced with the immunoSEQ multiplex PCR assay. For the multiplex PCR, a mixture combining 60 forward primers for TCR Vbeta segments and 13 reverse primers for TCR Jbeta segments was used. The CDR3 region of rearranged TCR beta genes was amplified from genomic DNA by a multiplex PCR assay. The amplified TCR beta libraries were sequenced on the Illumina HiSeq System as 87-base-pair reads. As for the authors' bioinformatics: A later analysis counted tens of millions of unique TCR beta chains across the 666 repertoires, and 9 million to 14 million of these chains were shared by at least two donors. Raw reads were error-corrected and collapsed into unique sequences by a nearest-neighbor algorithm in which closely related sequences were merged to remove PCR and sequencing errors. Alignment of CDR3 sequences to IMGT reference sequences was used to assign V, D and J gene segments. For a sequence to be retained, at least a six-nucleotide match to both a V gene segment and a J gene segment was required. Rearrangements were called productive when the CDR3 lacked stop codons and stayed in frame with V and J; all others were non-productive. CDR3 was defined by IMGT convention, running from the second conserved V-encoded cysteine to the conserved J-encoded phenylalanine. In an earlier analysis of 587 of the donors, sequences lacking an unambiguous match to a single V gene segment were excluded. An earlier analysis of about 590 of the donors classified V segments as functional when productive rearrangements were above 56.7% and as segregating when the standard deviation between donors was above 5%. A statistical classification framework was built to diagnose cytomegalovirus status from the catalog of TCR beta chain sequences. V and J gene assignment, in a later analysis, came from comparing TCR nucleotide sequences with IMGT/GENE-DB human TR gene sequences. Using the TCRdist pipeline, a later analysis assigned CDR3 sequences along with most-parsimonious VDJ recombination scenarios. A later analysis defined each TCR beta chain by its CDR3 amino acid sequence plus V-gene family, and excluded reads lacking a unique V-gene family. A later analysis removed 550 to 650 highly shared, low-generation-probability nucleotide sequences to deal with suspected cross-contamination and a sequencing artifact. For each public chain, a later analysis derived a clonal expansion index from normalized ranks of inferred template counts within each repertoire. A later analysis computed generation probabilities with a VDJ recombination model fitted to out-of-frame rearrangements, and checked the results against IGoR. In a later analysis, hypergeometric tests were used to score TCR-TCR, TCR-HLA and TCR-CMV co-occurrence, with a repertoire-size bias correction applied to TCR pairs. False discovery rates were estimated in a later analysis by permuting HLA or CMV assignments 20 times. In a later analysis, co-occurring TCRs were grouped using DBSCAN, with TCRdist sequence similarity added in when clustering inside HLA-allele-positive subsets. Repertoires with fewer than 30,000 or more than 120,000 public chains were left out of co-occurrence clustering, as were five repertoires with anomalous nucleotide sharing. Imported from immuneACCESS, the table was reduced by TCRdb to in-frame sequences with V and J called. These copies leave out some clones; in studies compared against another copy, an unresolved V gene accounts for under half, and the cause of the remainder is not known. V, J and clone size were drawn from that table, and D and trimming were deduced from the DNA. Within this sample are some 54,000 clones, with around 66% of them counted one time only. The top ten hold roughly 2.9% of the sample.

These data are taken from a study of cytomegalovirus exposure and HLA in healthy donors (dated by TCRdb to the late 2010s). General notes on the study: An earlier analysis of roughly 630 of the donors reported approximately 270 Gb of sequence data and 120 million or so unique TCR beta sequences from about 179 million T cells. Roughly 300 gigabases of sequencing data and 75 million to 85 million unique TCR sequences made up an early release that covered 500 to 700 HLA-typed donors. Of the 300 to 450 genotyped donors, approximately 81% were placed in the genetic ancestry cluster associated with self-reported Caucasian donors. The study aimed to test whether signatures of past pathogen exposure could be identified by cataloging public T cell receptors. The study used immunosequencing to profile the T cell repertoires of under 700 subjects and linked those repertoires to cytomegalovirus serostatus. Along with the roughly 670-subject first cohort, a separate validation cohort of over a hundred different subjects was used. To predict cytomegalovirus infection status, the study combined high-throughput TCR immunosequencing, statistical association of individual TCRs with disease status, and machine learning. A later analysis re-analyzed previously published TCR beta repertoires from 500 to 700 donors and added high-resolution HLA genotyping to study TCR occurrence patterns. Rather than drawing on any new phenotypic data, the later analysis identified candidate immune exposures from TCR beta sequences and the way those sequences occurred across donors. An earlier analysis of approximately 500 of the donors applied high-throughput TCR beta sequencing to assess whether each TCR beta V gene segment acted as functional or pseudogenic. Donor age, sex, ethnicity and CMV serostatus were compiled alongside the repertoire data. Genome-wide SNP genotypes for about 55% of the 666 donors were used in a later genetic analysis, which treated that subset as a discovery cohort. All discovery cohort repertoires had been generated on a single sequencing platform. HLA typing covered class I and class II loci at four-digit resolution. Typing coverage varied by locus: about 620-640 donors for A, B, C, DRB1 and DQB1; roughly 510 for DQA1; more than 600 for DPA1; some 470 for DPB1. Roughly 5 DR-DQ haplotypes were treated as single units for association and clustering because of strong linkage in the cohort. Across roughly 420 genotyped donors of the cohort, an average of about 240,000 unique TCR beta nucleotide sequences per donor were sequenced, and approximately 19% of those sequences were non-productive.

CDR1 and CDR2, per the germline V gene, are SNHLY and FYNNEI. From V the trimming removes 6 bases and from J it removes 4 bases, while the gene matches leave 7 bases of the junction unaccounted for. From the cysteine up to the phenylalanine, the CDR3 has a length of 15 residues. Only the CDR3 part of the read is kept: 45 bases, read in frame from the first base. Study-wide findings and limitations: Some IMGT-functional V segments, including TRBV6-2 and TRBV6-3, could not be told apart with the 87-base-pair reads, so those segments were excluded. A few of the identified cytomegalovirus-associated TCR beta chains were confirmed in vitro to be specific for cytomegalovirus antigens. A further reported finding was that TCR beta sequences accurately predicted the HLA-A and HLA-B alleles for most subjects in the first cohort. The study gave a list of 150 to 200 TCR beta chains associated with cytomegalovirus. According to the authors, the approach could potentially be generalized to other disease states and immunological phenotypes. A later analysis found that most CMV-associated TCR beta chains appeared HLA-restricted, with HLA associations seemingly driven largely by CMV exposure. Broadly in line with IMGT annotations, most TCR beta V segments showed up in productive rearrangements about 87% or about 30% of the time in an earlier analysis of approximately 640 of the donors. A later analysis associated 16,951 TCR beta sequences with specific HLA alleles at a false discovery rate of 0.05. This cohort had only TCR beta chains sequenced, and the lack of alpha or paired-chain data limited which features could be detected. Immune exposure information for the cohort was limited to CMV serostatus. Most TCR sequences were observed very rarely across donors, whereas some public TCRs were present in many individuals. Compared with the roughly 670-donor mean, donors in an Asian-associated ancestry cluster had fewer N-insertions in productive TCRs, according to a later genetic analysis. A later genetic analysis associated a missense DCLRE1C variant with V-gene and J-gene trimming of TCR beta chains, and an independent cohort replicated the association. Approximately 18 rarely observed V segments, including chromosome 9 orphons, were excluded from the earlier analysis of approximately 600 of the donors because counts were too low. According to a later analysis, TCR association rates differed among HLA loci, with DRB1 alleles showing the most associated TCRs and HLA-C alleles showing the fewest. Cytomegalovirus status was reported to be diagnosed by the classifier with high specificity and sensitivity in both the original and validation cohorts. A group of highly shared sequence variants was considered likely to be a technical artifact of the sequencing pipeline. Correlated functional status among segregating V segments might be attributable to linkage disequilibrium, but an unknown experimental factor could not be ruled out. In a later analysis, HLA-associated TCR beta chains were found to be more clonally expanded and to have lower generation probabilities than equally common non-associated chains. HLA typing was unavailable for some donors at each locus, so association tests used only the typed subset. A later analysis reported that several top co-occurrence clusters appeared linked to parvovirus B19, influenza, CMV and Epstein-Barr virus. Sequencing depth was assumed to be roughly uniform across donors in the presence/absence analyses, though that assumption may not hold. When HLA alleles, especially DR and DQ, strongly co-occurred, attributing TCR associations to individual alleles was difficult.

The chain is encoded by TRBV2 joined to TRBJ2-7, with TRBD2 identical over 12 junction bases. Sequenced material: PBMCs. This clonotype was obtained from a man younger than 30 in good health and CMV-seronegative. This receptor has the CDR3 CASRLAGGSAYEQYF. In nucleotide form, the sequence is TGTGCCAGCAGGCTAGCGGGGGGGAGCGCTTACGAGCAGTACTTC.